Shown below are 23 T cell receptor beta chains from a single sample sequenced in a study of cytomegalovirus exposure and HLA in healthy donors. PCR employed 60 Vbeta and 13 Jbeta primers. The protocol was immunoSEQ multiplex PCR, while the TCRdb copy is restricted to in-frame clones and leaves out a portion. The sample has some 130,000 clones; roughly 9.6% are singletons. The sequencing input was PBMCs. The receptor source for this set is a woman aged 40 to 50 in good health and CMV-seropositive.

CDR3 DNA sequence: TGTGCCAGCAGTGACGTGGGTATGGGCCACCTAAGCTCCTATAATTCACCCCTCCACTTT. This sequence encodes CASSDVGMGHLSSYNSPLHF. The chain has TRBV6-1 and TRBJ1-6; D is ambiguous. This CDR3 is 20 amino acids long. The V end lost 3 bases, the J end lost 0 bases, and 21 bases lay between the germline ends. Germline values: CDR1 MNHNS, CDR2 SASEGT.

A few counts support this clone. CDR3 DNA: TGTGCCAGCAGTTACTCGGAAACTAGCACGGAGACCCAGTACTTC. It yields the protein CASSYSETSTETQYF. The rearrangement links TRBV6-6 to TRBJ2-5; D might be TRBD2 (6 bases). CDR1 and CDR2 (germline): MNHNY, SVGAGI (reference sequence). The CDR3 spans 15 residues. Deletions cut 0 bases from V and 5 bases from J, with 13 bases between.

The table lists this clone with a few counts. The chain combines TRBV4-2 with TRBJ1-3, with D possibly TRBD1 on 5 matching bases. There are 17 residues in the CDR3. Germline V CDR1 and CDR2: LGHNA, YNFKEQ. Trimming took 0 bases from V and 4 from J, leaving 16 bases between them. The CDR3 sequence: CASSQDQRGGTGNTIYF. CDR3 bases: TGTGCCAGCAGCCAAGATCAAAGGGGAGGGACGGGAAACACCATATATTTT.

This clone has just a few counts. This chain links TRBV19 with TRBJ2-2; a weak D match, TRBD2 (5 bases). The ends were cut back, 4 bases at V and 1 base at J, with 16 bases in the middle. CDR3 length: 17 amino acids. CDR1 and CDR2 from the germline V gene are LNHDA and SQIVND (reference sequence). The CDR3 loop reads CASSTWGVGKNTGELFF. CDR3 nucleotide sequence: TGTGCCAGTAGTACCTGGGGAGTGGGCAAGAACACCGGGGAGCTGTTTTTT. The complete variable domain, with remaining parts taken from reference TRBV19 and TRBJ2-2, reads DGGITQSPKYLFRKEGQNVTLSCEQNLNHDAMYWYRQDPGQGLRLIYYSQIVNDFQKGDIAEGYSVSREKKESFPLTVTSAQKNPTAFYLCASSTWGVGKNTGELFFGEGSRLTVL.

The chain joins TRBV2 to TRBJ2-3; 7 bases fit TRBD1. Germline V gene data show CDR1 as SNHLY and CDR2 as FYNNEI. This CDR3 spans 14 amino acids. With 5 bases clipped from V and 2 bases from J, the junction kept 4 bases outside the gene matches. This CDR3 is CASSRQGPTDTQYF. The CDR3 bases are TGTGCCAGCAGTCGACAGGGTCCCACAGATACGCAGTATTTT.

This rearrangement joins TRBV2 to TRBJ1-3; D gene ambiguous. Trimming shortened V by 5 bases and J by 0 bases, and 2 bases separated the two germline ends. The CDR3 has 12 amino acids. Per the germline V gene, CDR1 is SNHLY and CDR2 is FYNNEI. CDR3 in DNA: TGTGCCAGCAGTTACTCTGGAAACACCATATATTTT. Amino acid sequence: CASSYSGNTIYF.

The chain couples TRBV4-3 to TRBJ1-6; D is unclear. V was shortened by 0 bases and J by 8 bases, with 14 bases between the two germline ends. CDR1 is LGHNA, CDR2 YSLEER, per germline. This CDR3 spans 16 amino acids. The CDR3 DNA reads TGCGCCAGCAGCCAAGAAGGCGCAGGAATTTATTCACCCCTCCACTTT. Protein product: CASSQEGAGIYSPLHF.

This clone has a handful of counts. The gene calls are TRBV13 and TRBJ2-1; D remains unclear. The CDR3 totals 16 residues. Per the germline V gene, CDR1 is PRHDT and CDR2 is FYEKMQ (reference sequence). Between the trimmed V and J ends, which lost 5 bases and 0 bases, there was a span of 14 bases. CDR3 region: CASSNKAAVSYNEQFF. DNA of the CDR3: TGTGCCAGCAGCAACAAGGCCGCGGTCTCCTACAATGAGCAGTTCTTC.

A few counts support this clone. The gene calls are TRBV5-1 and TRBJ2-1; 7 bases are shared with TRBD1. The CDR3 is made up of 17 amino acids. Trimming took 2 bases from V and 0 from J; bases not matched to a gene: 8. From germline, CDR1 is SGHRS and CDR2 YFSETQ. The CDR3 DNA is TGCGCCAGCAGCTTTAACAGGGGTGGAAGCTCCTACAATGAGCAGTTCTTC. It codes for CASSFNRGGSSYNEQFF.

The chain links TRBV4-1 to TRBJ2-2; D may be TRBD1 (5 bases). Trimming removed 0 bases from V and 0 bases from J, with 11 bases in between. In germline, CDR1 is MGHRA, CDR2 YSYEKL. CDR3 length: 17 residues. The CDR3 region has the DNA TGCGCCAGCAGCCAAGATGGTGGGGCTTCGAACACCGGGGAGCTGTTTTTT. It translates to CASSQDGGASNTGELFF.

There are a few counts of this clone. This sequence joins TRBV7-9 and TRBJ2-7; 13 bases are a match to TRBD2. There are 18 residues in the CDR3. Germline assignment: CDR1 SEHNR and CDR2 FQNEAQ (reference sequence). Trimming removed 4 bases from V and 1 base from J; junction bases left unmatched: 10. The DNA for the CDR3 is TGTGCCAGCAGCTCTACTAGCGGGGGGGGCTTCTCTTCCTACGAGCAGTACTTC. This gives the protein CASSSTSGGGFSSYEQYF. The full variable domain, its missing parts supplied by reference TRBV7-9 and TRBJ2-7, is DTGVSQNPRHKITKRGQNVTFRCDPISEHNRLYWYRQTLGQGPEFLTYFQNEAQLEKSRLLSDRFSAERPKGSFSTLEIQRTEQGDSAMYLCASSSTSGGGFSSYEQYFGPGTRLTVT.

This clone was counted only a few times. The CDR3 reads CASSQDYGEPYGYTF. CDR3 sequence (DNA): TGTGCCAGCAGCCAAGATTACGGGGAACCCTATGGCTACACCTTC. J is TRBJ1-2 and V is TRBV14; no reliable D call. The CDR3 runs 15 residues. V lost 0 bases and J 4 bases, leaving 12 bases between the germline ends. Germline lookup yields CDR1 SGHDN and CDR2 FVKESK.

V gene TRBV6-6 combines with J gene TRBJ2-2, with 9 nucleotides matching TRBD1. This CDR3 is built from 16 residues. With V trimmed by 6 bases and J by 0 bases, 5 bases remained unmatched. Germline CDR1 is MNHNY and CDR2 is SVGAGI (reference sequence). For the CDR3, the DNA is TGTGCCAGCAGGCCACAGGGGGCAGCGAACACCGGGGAGCTGTTTTTT. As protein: CASRPQGAANTGELFF.

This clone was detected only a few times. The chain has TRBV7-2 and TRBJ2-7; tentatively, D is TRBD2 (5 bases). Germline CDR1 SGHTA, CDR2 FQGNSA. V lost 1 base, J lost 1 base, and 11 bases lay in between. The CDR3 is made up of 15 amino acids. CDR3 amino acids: CASSLGGPPSYEQYF. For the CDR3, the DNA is TGTGCCAGCAGCTTAGGAGGGCCCCCGTCCTACGAGCAGTACTTC.

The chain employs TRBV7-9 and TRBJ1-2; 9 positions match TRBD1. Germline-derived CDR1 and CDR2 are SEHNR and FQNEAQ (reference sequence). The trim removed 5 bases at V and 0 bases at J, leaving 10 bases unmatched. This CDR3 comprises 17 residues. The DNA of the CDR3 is TGTGCCAGCAGCGTATGGGACAGGGTCAGGCCTAACTATGGCTACACCTTC. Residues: CASSVWDRVRPNYGYTF.

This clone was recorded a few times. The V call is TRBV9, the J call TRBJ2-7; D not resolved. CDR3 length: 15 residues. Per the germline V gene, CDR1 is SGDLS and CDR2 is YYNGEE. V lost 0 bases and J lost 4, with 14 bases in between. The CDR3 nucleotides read TGTGCCAGCAGCGTAGCGTGGCAGGCCGAGTACGAGCAGTACTTC. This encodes CASSVAWQAEYEQYF. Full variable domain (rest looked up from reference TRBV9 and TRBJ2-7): DSGVTQTPKHLITATGQRVTLRCSPRSGDLSVYWYQQSLDQGLQFLIQYYNGEERAKGNILERFSAQQFPDLHSELNLSSLELGDSALYFCASSVAWQAEYEQYFGPGTRLTVT.

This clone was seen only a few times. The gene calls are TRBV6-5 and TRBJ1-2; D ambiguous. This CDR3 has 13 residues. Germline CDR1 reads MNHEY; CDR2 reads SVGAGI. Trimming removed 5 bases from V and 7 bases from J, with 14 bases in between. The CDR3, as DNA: TGTGCCAGCAGTCCCGGGCCCCGGGGTGGCTACACCTTC. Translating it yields CASSPGPRGGYTF.

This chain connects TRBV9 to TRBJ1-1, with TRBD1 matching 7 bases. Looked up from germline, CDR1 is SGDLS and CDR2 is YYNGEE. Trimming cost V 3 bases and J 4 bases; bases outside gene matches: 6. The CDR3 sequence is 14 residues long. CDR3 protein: CASSETSGGTEAFF. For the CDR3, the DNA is TGTGCCAGCAGCGAGACCTCAGGGGGCACTGAAGCTTTCTTT.

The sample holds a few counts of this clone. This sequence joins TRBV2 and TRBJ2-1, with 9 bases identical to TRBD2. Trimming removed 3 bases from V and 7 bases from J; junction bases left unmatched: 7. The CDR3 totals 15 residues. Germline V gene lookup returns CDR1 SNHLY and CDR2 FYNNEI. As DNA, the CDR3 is TGTGCCAGCAGTGAGATGGCGGGGGGGCCTAATGAGCAGTTCTTC. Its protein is CASSEMAGGPNEQFF.

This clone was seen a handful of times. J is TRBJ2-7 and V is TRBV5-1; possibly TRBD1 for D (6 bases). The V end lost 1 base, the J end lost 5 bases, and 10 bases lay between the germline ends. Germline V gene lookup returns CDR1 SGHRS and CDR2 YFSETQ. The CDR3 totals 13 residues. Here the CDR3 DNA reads TGCGCCAGCAGCTTGTTAAGACAGGACGAGCAGTACTTC. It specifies CASSLLRQDEQYF.

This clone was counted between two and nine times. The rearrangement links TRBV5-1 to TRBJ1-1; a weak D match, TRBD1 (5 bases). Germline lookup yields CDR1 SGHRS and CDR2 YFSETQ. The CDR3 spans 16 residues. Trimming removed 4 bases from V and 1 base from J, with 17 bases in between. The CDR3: CASSPTQALGNTEAFF. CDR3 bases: TGCGCCAGCAGCCCTACACAGGCCCTGGGGAACACTGAAGCTTTCTTT.

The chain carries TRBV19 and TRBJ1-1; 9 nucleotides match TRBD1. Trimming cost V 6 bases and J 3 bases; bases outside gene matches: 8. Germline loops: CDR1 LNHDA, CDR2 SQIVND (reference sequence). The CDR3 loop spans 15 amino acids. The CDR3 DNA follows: TGTGCCAGTAGCCGGTCGGGACAGGGTCACACTGAAGCTTTCTTT. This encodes CASSRSGQGHTEAFF.

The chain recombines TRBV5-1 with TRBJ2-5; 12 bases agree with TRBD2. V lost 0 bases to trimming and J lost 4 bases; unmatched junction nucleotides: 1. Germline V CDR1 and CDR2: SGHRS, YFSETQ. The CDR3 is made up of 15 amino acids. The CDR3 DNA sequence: TGCGCCAGCAGCTTGGGACTAGCGGGGGCAGAGACCCAGTACTTC. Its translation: CASSLGLAGAETQYF.